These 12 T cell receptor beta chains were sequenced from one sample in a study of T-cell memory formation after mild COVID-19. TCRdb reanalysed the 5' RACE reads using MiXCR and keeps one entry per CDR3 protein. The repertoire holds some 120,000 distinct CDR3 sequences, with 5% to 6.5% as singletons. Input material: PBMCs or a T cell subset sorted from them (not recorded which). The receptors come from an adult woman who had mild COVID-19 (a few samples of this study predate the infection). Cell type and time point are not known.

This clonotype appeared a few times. Here the CDR3 DNA reads TGTGCCAGCAGTTCACTAGCACGTGGGGAGCAGTTCTTC. Residues: CASSSLARGEQFF. The gene calls are TRBV6-2 or TRBV6-3 and TRBJ2-1; perhaps TRBD2 as D (6 bases). Germline CDR1 MNHEY, CDR2 SVGEGT. This CDR3 is built from 13 residues. Trimming took off 4 bases at V and 10 bases at J, with 14 bases between the two ends.

Here the CDR3 reads CASSLYADDTQYF. The CDR3, as DNA: TGTGCCAGCAGCTTATATGCCGACGATACGCAGTATTTT. J is TRBJ2-3 and V is TRBV7-9; no clear D gene. With 2 bases removed from V and 6 bases from J, the gap between germline ends came to 9 bases. The V gene's germline CDR1 is SEHNR and CDR2 FQNEAQ (reference sequence). The CDR3 loop spans 13 amino acids.

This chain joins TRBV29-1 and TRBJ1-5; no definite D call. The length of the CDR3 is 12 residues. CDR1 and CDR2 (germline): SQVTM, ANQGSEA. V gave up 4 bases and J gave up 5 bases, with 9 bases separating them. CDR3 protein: CSVVRNYQPQHF. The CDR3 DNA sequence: TGCAGCGTTGTTAGGAATTATCAGCCCCAGCATTTT.

The CDR3 DNA sequence: TGTGCCAGCAGCAAAGTCAGTAGCAATCAGCCCCAGCATTTT. Amino acid sequence: CASSKVSSNQPQHF. The chain recombines TRBV7-9 with TRBJ1-5, with D unresolved. Between the trimmed V and J ends, which lost 5 bases and 0 bases, there was a span of 8 bases. This CDR3 is built from 14 residues. Germline V CDR1 and CDR2: SEHNR, FQNEAQ (reference sequence).

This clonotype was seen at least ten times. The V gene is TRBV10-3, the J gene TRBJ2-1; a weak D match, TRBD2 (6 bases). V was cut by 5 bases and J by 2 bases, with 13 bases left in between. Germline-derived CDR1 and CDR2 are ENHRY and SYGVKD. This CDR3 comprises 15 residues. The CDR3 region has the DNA TGTGCCATCAGTCCGTCGGGCGGGACCTACAATGAGCAGTTCTTC. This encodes CAISPSGGTYNEQFF.

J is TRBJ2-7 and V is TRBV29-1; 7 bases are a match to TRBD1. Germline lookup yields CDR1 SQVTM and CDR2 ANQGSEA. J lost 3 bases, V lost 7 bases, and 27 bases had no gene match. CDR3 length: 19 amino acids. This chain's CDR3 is CSAPGPLYRGRFPHYEQYF. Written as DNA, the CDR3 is TGCAGCGCCCCCGGTCCTTTATACAGGGGTCGGTTCCCACACTACGAGCAGTACTTC.

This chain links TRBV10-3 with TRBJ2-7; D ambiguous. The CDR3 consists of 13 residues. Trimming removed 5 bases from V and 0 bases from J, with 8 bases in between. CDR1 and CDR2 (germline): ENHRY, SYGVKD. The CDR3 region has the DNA TGTGCCATCAGTACGACGGTCTCCTACGAGCAGTACTTC. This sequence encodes CAISTTVSYEQYF.

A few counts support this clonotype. CDR3 region: CAISASTGASYNEQFF. CDR3 nucleotides: TGTGCCATCAGTGCCTCGACAGGAGCCTCCTACAATGAGCAGTTCTTC. The chain uses TRBV10-3 and TRBJ2-1; TRBD1 is a possible D gene (6 bases). CDR1 and CDR2 from the germline V gene are ENHRY and SYGVKD. The CDR3 spans 16 residues. Trimming removed 4 bases at V and 0 bases at J, with 13 bases between.

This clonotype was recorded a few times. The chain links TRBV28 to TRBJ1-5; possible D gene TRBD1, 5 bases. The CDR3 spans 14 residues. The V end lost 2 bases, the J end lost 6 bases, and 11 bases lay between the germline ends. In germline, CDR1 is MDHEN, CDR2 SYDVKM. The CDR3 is CASSLGGKAQPQHF. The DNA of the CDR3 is TGTGCCAGCAGTTTAGGGGGAAAAGCTCAGCCCCAGCATTTT.

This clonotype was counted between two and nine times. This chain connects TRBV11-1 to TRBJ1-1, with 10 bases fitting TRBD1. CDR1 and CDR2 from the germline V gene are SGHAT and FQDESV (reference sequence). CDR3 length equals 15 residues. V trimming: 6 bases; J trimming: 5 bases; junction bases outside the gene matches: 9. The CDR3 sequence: CASSLDRGRRTEAFF. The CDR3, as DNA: TGTGCCAGCAGTTTGGACAGGGGGAGAAGGACTGAAGCTTTCTTT.

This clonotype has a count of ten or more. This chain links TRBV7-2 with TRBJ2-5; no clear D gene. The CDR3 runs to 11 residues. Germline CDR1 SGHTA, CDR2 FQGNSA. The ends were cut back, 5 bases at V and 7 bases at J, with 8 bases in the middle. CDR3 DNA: TGTGCCAGCAGCCTAAGCCGGACCCAGTACTTC. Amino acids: CASSLSRTQYF.

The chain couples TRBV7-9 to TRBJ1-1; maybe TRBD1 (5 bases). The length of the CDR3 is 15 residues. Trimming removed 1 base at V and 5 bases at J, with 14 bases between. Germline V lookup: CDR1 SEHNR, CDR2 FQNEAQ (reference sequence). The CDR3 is CASSLGGASGTEAFF. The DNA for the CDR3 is TGTGCCAGCAGCTTAGGGGGCGCCTCGGGAACTGAAGCTTTCTTT.